A selection of T cell receptor beta chains follows, all from one sample in a study of early T cells in non-severe SARS-CoV-2 infection. TCRdb re-derived calls from the 5' RACE reads in MiXCR, one entry per CDR3 protein. The sample lists 40,000 to 45,000 distinct CDR3 sequences, 12% occurring once. Sequenced: whole blood. These receptors were obtained from an adult who was a healthcare worker with PCR-confirmed SARS-CoV-2 infection or an uninfected control (not recorded which). Each CDR3 is given with its conserved first and last residue. A D gene is named only where the DNA matches it firmly. Where a row states a size, it is once, few, many or the class of an expanded clone; other rows omit it.

V: TRBV18
D: .
J: TRBJ2-1
size: few
DNA: TGTGCCAGCTCACTCATATCGACCCAGGTCGTAGGCAATGAGCAGTTCTTC
CDR3: CASSLISTQVVGNEQFF

V: TRBV20-1
D: .
J: TRBJ1-1
size: .
DNA: TGCAGTGCTAGAGTCCTGACAGACCCTGTGGACACTGAAGCTTTCTTT
CDR3: CSARVLTDPVDTEAFF

V: TRBV20-1
D: .
J: TRBJ2-1
size: .
DNA: TGCAGTGCTAGAGATTCGGCCGACAATGAGCAGTTCTTC
CDR3: CSARDSADNEQFF

V: TRBV29-1
D: TRBD1
J: TRBJ2-5
size: few
DNA: TGCAGCGTCAGGACAGGGGGGGAGACCCAGTACTTC
CDR3: CSVRTGGETQYF

V: TRBV12-3/TRBV12-4
D: .
J: TRBJ1-1
size: few
DNA: TGTGCCAGCAGTTTAGGCAGGAACACTGAAGCTTTCTTT
CDR3: CASSLGRNTEAFF

V: TRBV12-3/TRBV12-4
D: .
J: TRBJ1-1
size: .
DNA: TGTGCCAGCAGTTTGAGTCAGACGAACACTGAAGCTTTCTTT
CDR3: CASSLSQTNTEAFF

V: TRBV19
D: .
J: TRBJ2-1
size: few
DNA: TGTGCCAGTAGTTTTCCACCGGGAAACAATGAGCAGTTCTTC
CDR3: CASSFPPGNNEQFF

V: TRBV29-1
D: .
J: TRBJ2-2
size: many
DNA: TGCAGCGTTGAAGATCACAGACGCACCGGGGAGCTGTTTTTT
CDR3: CSVEDHRRTGELFF

V: TRBV6-6
D: .
J: TRBJ1-1
size: few
DNA: TGTGCCAGCAGTTACGGGTCAGGGATGGACACTGAAGCTTTCTTT
CDR3: CASSYGSGMDTEAFF

V: TRBV12-3/TRBV12-4
D: TRBD2
J: TRBJ2-2
size: few
DNA: TGTGCCAGCAGCCGCCAACTAGCGGGAGGCACCGGGGAGCTGTTTTTT
CDR3: CASSRQLAGGTGELFF

V: TRBV12-3/TRBV12-4
D: TRBD1
J: TRBJ2-6
size: many
DNA: TGTGCCAGCAGTACAGGGGGCTTAGCTGGGGCCAACGTCCTGACTTTC
CDR3: CASSTGGLAGANVLTF

V: TRBV7-2
D: TRBD1
J: TRBJ2-7
size: few
DNA: TGTGCCAGCAGCTTAGTGGGACAGATGAATAACTACGAGCAGTACTTC
CDR3: CASSLVGQMNNYEQYF

V: TRBV4-3
D: .
J: TRBJ2-2
size: few
DNA: TGCGCCAGCAGCCGTTCGGGATCCGACACCGGGGAGCTGTTTTTT
CDR3: CASSRSGSDTGELFF

V: TRBV4-2
D: .
J: TRBJ2-7
size: many
DNA: TGTGCCAGCAGCCAAGATCGGGAGACAGGAAGCTACGAGCAGTACTTC
CDR3: CASSQDRETGSYEQYF

V: TRBV6-2/TRBV6-3
D: .
J: TRBJ2-7
size: many
DNA: TGTGCCAGCAGTTACTCGAGGCCCGAGCAGTACTTC
CDR3: CASSYSRPEQYF

V: TRBV29-1
D: .
J: TRBJ1-2
size: many
DNA: TGCAGCGTAACGGACGGCTATGGCTACACCTTC
CDR3: CSVTDGYGYTF

V: TRBV12-3/TRBV12-4
D: .
J: TRBJ1-5
size: many
DNA: TGTGCCAGCAGAGCTCTGGGGCCGGGGGCAGGGAACAATCAGCCCCAGCATTTT
CDR3: CASRALGPGAGNNQPQHF

V: TRBV20-1
D: .
J: TRBJ2-7
size: few
DNA: TGCAGTGCTAGAGAACCGCTGGGGGGCTACGAGCAGTACTTC
CDR3: CSAREPLGGYEQYF

V: TRBV9
D: TRBD2
J: TRBJ2-4
size: many
DNA: TGTGCCAGCAGCCCCCGACTAGCGGGAGAGGGGAACATTCAGTACTTC
CDR3: CASSPRLAGEGNIQYF

V: TRBV11-2
D: .
J: TRBJ2-1
size: medium-sized
DNA: TGTGCCAGCAGCCTCGGGAGCTCCTACAATGAGCAGTTCTTC
CDR3: CASSLGSSYNEQFF

V: TRBV4-1
D: .
J: TRBJ1-2
size: many
DNA: TGCGCCAGCAGCCAAGGTCTAGGCGCCGGGGGTCATGGCTACACCTTC
CDR3: CASSQGLGAGGHGYTF

V: TRBV14
D: TRBD1
J: TRBJ1-6
size: many
DNA: TGTGCCAGCAGCCAAGATCGGCGACAGGGTCAGAAATCCTATAATTCACCCCTCCACTTT
CDR3: CASSQDRRQGQKSYNSPLHF

V: TRBV3-1
D: .
J: TRBJ1-2
size: few
DNA: TGTGCCAGCAGCCAAGGTCAGGTAACCGCGGGCTACACCTTC
CDR3: CASSQGQVTAGYTF

V: TRBV29-1
D: TRBD2
J: TRBJ2-1
size: .
DNA: TGCAGCGTTGGGACTAGCGGGAGACCGGTGTACAATGAGCAGTTCTTC
CDR3: CSVGTSGRPVYNEQFF

V: TRBV2
D: .
J: TRBJ1-2
size: .
DNA: TGTGCCAGCAGTGCGGGGAATTTCGGCTATGGCTACACCTTC
CDR3: CASSAGNFGYGYTF

V: TRBV6-6
D: .
J: TRBJ2-3
size: .
DNA: TGTGCCAGCAGCCGGGCGGCGGTTTCAGATACGCAGTATTTT
CDR3: CASSRAAVSDTQYF

V: TRBV6-2/TRBV6-3
D: .
J: TRBJ1-5
size: few
DNA: TGTGCCAGCAGTTACGGTTTGGGCAATCAGCCCCAGCATTTT
CDR3: CASSYGLGNQPQHF

V: TRBV4-2
D: .
J: TRBJ2-2
size: many
DNA: TGTGCCAGCAGCCAACGCAGTTCGGACGGACTCTACACCGGGGAGCTGTTTTTT
CDR3: CASSQRSSDGLYTGELFF

V: TRBV7-9
D: .
J: TRBJ2-1
size: many
DNA: TGTGCCAGCAGCGCCTACACGAAGGATGAGCAGTTCTTC
CDR3: CASSAYTKDEQFF

V: TRBV6-2/TRBV6-3
D: TRBD2
J: TRBJ2-3
size: few
DNA: TGTGCCAGCAGCGGGACTAGCCCTGTGGATACGCAGTATTTT
CDR3: CASSGTSPVDTQYF

V: TRBV11-3
D: TRBD1
J: TRBJ2-2
size: many
DNA: TGTGCCAGCAGCCCCTCGACAGGGGCGAACACCGGGGAGCTGTTTTTT
CDR3: CASSPSTGANTGELFF

V: TRBV20-1
D: .
J: TRBJ2-1
size: few
DNA: TGCAGTGCTAGAGATGCATGGAGGTGGGGCCAAGAGAATGAGCAGTTCTTC
CDR3: CSARDAWRWGQENEQFF

V: TRBV5-1
D: TRBD2
J: TRBJ2-1
size: .
DNA: TGCGCCAGCAGCAGAGAGACTAGCGGGAGGGGTACTATTTCCTACAATGAGCAGTTCTTC
CDR3: CASSRETSGRGTISYNEQFF

V: TRBV4-1
D: TRBD2
J: TRBJ2-1
size: many
DNA: TGCGCCAGCAGCCAAAACCGGGACTATAACAATGAGCAGTTCTTC
CDR3: CASSQNRDYNNEQFF

V: TRBV5-4
D: TRBD2
J: TRBJ2-2
size: .
DNA: TGTGCCAGCAGCTTGGGGCTAGCGGGGAACACCGGGGAGCTGTTTTTT
CDR3: CASSLGLAGNTGELFF

V: TRBV27
D: TRBD2
J: TRBJ2-1
size: many
DNA: TGTGCCAGCAGAAGCGGGACTAGCGGGAATGAGCAGTTCTTC
CDR3: CASRSGTSGNEQFF

V: TRBV20-1
D: .
J: TRBJ1-2
size: .
DNA: TGCAGTGCTAGCGAGGTTGTGGGCTACACCTTC
CDR3: CSASEVVGYTF

V: TRBV10-3
D: .
J: TRBJ2-1
size: many
DNA: TGTGCCATCAGTGAGTCTGCTAAGCCTGGGCAGTTCTTC
CDR3: CAISESAKPGQFF

V: TRBV15
D: .
J: TRBJ2-2
size: .
DNA: TGTGCCACGGGAGATGGGATGGACAGTTACACCGGGGAGCTGTTTTTT
CDR3: CATGDGMDSYTGELFF

V: TRBV20-1
D: .
J: TRBJ2-5
size: few
DNA: TGCAGTGCTAGAGATCTTGGACGGACCCGCCAAGAGACCCAGTACTTC
CDR3: CSARDLGRTRQETQYF

V: TRBV25-1
D: .
J: TRBJ1-4
size: few
DNA: TGTGCCAGCAGTTCCCTGACAGCAGAAAATGAAAAACTGTTTTTT
CDR3: CASSSLTAENEKLFF

V: TRBV10-3
D: .
J: TRBJ1-2
size: many
DNA: TGTGCCATCGGGTTGGCTGAGGATGGCTACACCTTC
CDR3: CAIGLAEDGYTF

V: TRBV4-2
D: .
J: TRBJ1-1
size: few
DNA: TGTGCCAGCAGCCCTCGGACGAACACTGAAGCTTTCTTT
CDR3: CASSPRTNTEAFF

V: TRBV27
D: .
J: TRBJ2-1
size: few
DNA: TGTGCCAGCAGTCCAGACTACAATGAGCAGTTCTTC
CDR3: CASSPDYNEQFF

V: TRBV28
D: TRBD2
J: TRBJ2-1
size: .
DNA: TGTGCCAGCAGTTTACCGGGGGGGACAATGGTAAGGAAGCAGTTCTTC
CDR3: CASSLPGGTMVRKQFF